These T cell receptor beta chains were read from a single sample in a study of tumor and adjacent non-tumor tissue in lung cancer. TCRdb used MiXCR to reprocess the multiplex PCR reads, holding one entry per CDR3 protein. The sample lists about 80,000 distinct CDR3 sequences, roughly 80% seen once, with 51% in the top ten. Material for sequencing was distant non-tumor lung tissue. All receptors derive from a man between 60 and 70 years old with non-small cell lung cancer. Both conserved end residues are trimmed from each CDR3. The D gene is left open where the match is weak.

d_call: TRBD1; v_call: TRBV24-1; j_call: TRBJ1-2; cdr3_aa: AASGTGRSLGYT
d_call: TRBD1; v_call: TRBV4-3; j_call: TRBJ2-7; cdr3_aa: VSCQWGDRAVYEQY
d_call: TRBD1; v_call: TRBV11-3; j_call: TRBJ1-2; cdr3_aa: ASSLGQGYGYT
d_call: -; v_call: TRBV6-1; j_call: TRBJ1-6; cdr3_aa: TSSGLQGSPLH
d_call: TRBD2; v_call: TRBV11-3; j_call: TRBJ2-2; cdr3_aa: ASSPRGAGGYRAGGLS
d_call: -; v_call: TRBV4-3; j_call: TRBJ2-7; cdr3_aa: ASSQRERGDEQY
d_call: -; v_call: TRBV4-3; j_call: TRBJ1-1; cdr3_aa: ASSLIGVGTEAF
d_call: -; v_call: TRBV29-1; j_call: TRBJ2-2; cdr3_aa: SVGRGDSGELF
d_call: -; v_call: TRBV4-3; j_call: TRBJ2-2; cdr3_aa: ASGQEFRTNTRELF
d_call: TRBD1; v_call: TRBV24-1; j_call: TRBJ2-1; cdr3_aa: ATSDVTGSNEQF
d_call: -; v_call: TRBV11-3; j_call: TRBJ2-7; cdr3_aa: ASRPRDEADDQY
d_call: -; v_call: TRBV2; j_call: TRBJ2-7; cdr3_aa: ATSEDNFSYEHY
d_call: -; v_call: TRBV11-3; j_call: TRBJ1-1; cdr3_aa: AISLQNSNTEAF
d_call: TRBD2; v_call: TRBV6-5; j_call: TRBJ2-1; cdr3_aa: ASSSSGVPYNEQF
d_call: TRBD2; v_call: TRBV5-1; j_call: TRBJ2-1; cdr3_aa: ASSLGTLAGGAEF
d_call: -; v_call: TRBV6-5; j_call: TRBJ1-1; cdr3_aa: AGITWRLRGNTEAF
d_call: TRBD1; v_call: TRBV12-3/TRBV12-4; j_call: TRBJ2-2; cdr3_aa: ASSCPGQGFAGDLF
d_call: TRBD2; v_call: TRBV11-1; j_call: TRBJ2-4; cdr3_aa: ASSQINGRAKNIQY
d_call: -; v_call: TRBV5-1; j_call: TRBJ2-2; cdr3_aa: ASSSWTSGWELF
d_call: -; v_call: TRBV11-2; j_call: TRBJ2-1; cdr3_aa: ASSLEDSNEQF
d_call: TRBD1; v_call: TRBV12-3/TRBV12-4; j_call: TRBJ2-5; cdr3_aa: ASSLTVFRTGMRETQY
d_call: -; v_call: TRBV5-1; j_call: TRBJ1-2; cdr3_aa: ARSLMAGVGYT
d_call: -; v_call: TRBV4-3; j_call: TRBJ2-2; cdr3_aa: AGSQEFRTNTGELF
d_call: -; v_call: TRBV12-3/TRBV12-4; j_call: TRBJ2-5; cdr3_aa: AGKKQGSGESQY
d_call: TRBD1; v_call: TRBV20-1; j_call: TRBJ1-1; cdr3_aa: SARVTGIDTEAF
d_call: -; v_call: TRBV6-2/TRBV6-3; j_call: TRBJ2-3; cdr3_aa: ASGQGRPNPGTDTQY
d_call: -; v_call: TRBV20-1; j_call: TRBJ1-5; cdr3_aa: CTKSAGVDQPQH
d_call: TRBD2; v_call: TRBV6-5; j_call: TRBJ2-6; cdr3_aa: ANSLAGASSGVNVLT
d_call: TRBD2; v_call: TRBV11-2; j_call: TRBJ2-3; cdr3_aa: AISCPSGGASTQY
d_call: -; v_call: TRBV4-2; j_call: TRBJ1-1; cdr3_aa: ASSQVGQLKNTEAF
d_call: -; v_call: TRBV29-1; j_call: TRBJ1-1; cdr3_aa: GTGEDQNTEAS
d_call: TRBD2; v_call: TRBV20-1; j_call: TRBJ2-3; cdr3_aa: SAYPAGATDTQY
d_call: TRBD2; v_call: TRBV6-1; j_call: TRBJ2-1; cdr3_aa: ASSDAAGGQNERF
d_call: TRBD1; v_call: TRBV14; j_call: TRBJ1-2; cdr3_aa: ASSMGATGWDGYT
d_call: -; v_call: TRBV24-1; j_call: TRBJ1-5; cdr3_aa: ATSTLGQPQH
d_call: TRBD1; v_call: TRBV5-4; j_call: TRBJ1-2; cdr3_aa: VSTPGGQGANGYA